A selection of T cell receptor beta chains follows, all from one sample in a study of neurological immune-mediated disorders. TCRdb re-analysed the 5' RACE reads in MiXCR, keeping a single row per CDR3 protein. The sample includes fewer than 50,000 distinct CDR3 sequences, approximately 10% of them seen just once. Material for sequencing was PBMCs. These receptors were obtained from a man between 60 and 75 years old with HTLV-1-associated myelopathy (HAM/TSP). CDR3s include the opening cysteine and the closing phenylalanine or tryptophan. The order of the fields is clone size, D gene, V gene, J gene, CDR3 DNA, CDR3 protein. A D gene is named only where the DNA matches it firmly. Not every row has a clone size; where given, it reads once, few, many or a size class.

abundance: many
d_gene: NA
v_gene: TRBV10-3
j_gene: TRBJ1-2
CDR3nt: TGTGCCATCAGTGAGCACGACGGCTATGGCTACACCTTC
CDR3aa: CAISEHDGYGYTF

abundance: many
d_gene: NA
v_gene: TRBV5-1
j_gene: TRBJ2-3
CDR3nt: TGCGCCAGCAGCTTGAGGACAGATACGCAGTATTTT
CDR3aa: CASSLRTDTQYF

abundance: many
d_gene: NA
v_gene: TRBV4-1
j_gene: TRBJ2-5
CDR3nt: TGCGCCAGCAGCCAAATCCCCGGGGCCAAAGAGACCCAGTACTTC
CDR3aa: CASSQIPGAKETQYF

abundance: NA
d_gene: NA
v_gene: TRBV10-2
j_gene: TRBJ2-1
CDR3nt: TGCGCCAGCTACAGGGGGGGAGGGAATGAGAAGTTCTTC
CDR3aa: CASYRGGGNEKFF

abundance: many
d_gene: TRBD2
v_gene: TRBV29-1
j_gene: TRBJ2-1
CDR3nt: TGCAGCGTTGAGGGGGAGCGGGAGGGGGGAGGAAATGAGCAGTTCTTC
CDR3aa: CSVEGEREGGGNEQFF

abundance: NA
d_gene: TRBD2
v_gene: TRBV29-1
j_gene: TRBJ2-3
CDR3nt: TGCAGCGCCGGGGGGGACGGCAGAGATACCCAGTATTTT
CDR3aa: CSAGGDGRDTQYF

abundance: many
d_gene: TRBD2
v_gene: TRBV28
j_gene: TRBJ2-1
CDR3nt: TGTGCCAGTTCCATAGGCGGGAGGGCCAACAATGAGCAGTTCTTC
CDR3aa: CASSIGGRANNEQFF

abundance: many
d_gene: NA
v_gene: TRBV7-9
j_gene: TRBJ2-1
CDR3nt: TGTGCCAGCAGCTTAGTGCCGGATGAGCAGTTCTTC
CDR3aa: CASSLVPDEQFF

abundance: many
d_gene: NA
v_gene: TRBV5-1
j_gene: TRBJ2-7
CDR3nt: TGCGCCAGCAGCTTGGGGGACCGTCTCCACGAGCAGTACTTC
CDR3aa: CASSLGDRLHEQYF

abundance: many
d_gene: NA
v_gene: TRBV29-1
j_gene: TRBJ1-2
CDR3nt: TGCAGCGTTGACAGGGCCTATGGCTACACCTTC
CDR3aa: CSVDRAYGYTF

abundance: many
d_gene: NA
v_gene: TRBV12-3/TRBV12-4
j_gene: TRBJ2-3
CDR3nt: TGTGCCAGCATTCGGGACACTAGCACAGATACGCAGTATTTT
CDR3aa: CASIRDTSTDTQYF

abundance: NA
d_gene: NA
v_gene: TRBV14
j_gene: TRBJ1-1
CDR3nt: TGTGCCATCAGCCAAGACCCCCCAGGGGACCCTGAAGCTTTCTTT
CDR3aa: CAISQDPPGDPEAFF

abundance: many
d_gene: TRBD1
v_gene: TRBV20-1
j_gene: TRBJ2-7
CDR3nt: TGCAGTGCTAGAAGACAGGGCCTCGACGAGCAGTACTTC
CDR3aa: CSARRQGLDEQYF

abundance: many
d_gene: TRBD2
v_gene: TRBV3-1
j_gene: TRBJ2-1
CDR3nt: TGTGCCAGCAGCCAAGATGGGAGACTAGCCCTCAATGAGCAGTTCTTC
CDR3aa: CASSQDGRLALNEQFF

abundance: NA
d_gene: NA
v_gene: TRBV18
j_gene: TRBJ1-4
CDR3nt: TGTGCCAGCTCTCAGGGATGCGAAAAACTGTTTTTT
CDR3aa: CASSQGCEKLFF

abundance: medium-sized
d_gene: NA
v_gene: TRBV10-3
j_gene: TRBJ1-1
CDR3nt: TGTGCCATCAGTGAGTCGAGACAGGACTCCGCTGAAGCTTTCTTT
CDR3aa: CAISESRQDSAEAFF

abundance: many
d_gene: NA
v_gene: TRBV7-9
j_gene: TRBJ2-1
CDR3nt: TGTGCCAGCAGCCCCGGAGTGAGTGAGCAGTTCTTC
CDR3aa: CASSPGVSEQFF

abundance: many
d_gene: NA
v_gene: TRBV7-2
j_gene: TRBJ1-3
CDR3nt: TGTGCCAGCAGAGCGACAGGATACACCATATATTTT
CDR3aa: CASRATGYTIYF

abundance: many
d_gene: NA
v_gene: TRBV6-5
j_gene: TRBJ2-7
CDR3nt: TGTGCCAGCAGGTCCGGAGCCTACGAGCAGTACTTC
CDR3aa: CASRSGAYEQYF

abundance: many
d_gene: TRBD1
v_gene: TRBV10-3
j_gene: TRBJ1-3
CDR3nt: TGTGCCATCAGTGAGTCTACAGGGGTGGAAGGAAACACCATATATTTT
CDR3aa: CAISESTGVEGNTIYF

abundance: NA
d_gene: TRBD2
v_gene: TRBV12-3/TRBV12-4
j_gene: TRBJ2-1
CDR3nt: TGTGCCAGCAGTCGTCGTAGCGCGGGAGGTGATGAGCAGTTCTTC
CDR3aa: CASSRRSAGGDEQFF

abundance: many
d_gene: NA
v_gene: TRBV5-5
j_gene: TRBJ1-1
CDR3nt: TGTGCCAGCAGCCCTACCGGACAGCTGAACACTGAAGCTTTCTTT
CDR3aa: CASSPTGQLNTEAFF

abundance: few
d_gene: NA
v_gene: TRBV6-6
j_gene: TRBJ2-3
CDR3nt: TGTGCCAGCTATTCTTTGACCGGACCAATTGCAGATACGCAGTATTTT
CDR3aa: CASYSLTGPIADTQYF

abundance: many
d_gene: NA
v_gene: TRBV20-1
j_gene: TRBJ2-5
CDR3nt: TGCAGTGCCCCATTGGGGAGCGTTCGGGAGACCCAGTACTTC
CDR3aa: CSAPLGSVRETQYF

abundance: many
d_gene: NA
v_gene: TRBV6-6
j_gene: TRBJ2-5
CDR3nt: TGTGCCAGCAGTTACGGTATTCCTAGCTCGGGAGAGACCCAGTACTTC
CDR3aa: CASSYGIPSSGETQYF

abundance: many
d_gene: NA
v_gene: TRBV5-1
j_gene: TRBJ2-3
CDR3nt: TGCGCCAGCAGCTTGGCAGGGTTAGGCACAGATACGCAGTATTTT
CDR3aa: CASSLAGLGTDTQYF

abundance: many
d_gene: TRBD1
v_gene: TRBV29-1
j_gene: TRBJ1-4
CDR3nt: TGCAGCGTTGTGCAGGGGGCGACTAATGAAAAACTGTTTTTT
CDR3aa: CSVVQGATNEKLFF

abundance: many
d_gene: TRBD2
v_gene: TRBV20-1
j_gene: TRBJ2-7
CDR3nt: TGCAGTGCTACCCTGATGACTAGCGGGGAGTGGGCACCTCACGAGCAGTACTTC
CDR3aa: CSATLMTSGEWAPHEQYF

abundance: many
d_gene: NA
v_gene: TRBV20-1
j_gene: TRBJ1-1
CDR3nt: TGCAGTGCCCTAGAGGGACTCGGCACTGAAGCTTTCTTT
CDR3aa: CSALEGLGTEAFF

abundance: many
d_gene: TRBD2
v_gene: TRBV9
j_gene: TRBJ2-1
CDR3nt: TGTGCCAGCAGCGTAGTGGGAGGGCCGTACAATGAGCAGTTCTTC
CDR3aa: CASSVVGGPYNEQFF

abundance: NA
d_gene: NA
v_gene: TRBV9
j_gene: TRBJ2-3
CDR3nt: TGTGCCAGCAGCAACCAGGGACATCGAGATACGCAGTATTTT
CDR3aa: CASSNQGHRDTQYF

abundance: many
d_gene: TRBD1
v_gene: TRBV29-1
j_gene: TRBJ2-2
CDR3nt: TGCAGCGTTAGGACAGGAATGACCGGGGAGCTGTTTTTT
CDR3aa: CSVRTGMTGELFF

abundance: NA
d_gene: NA
v_gene: TRBV20-1
j_gene: TRBJ2-5
CDR3nt: TGCAGTGCTAGAGATGGCAGGTCCAGCCACCAAGCACAAGAGACCCAGTACTTC
CDR3aa: CSARDGRSSHQAQETQYF

abundance: NA
d_gene: NA
v_gene: TRBV29-1
j_gene: TRBJ1-5
CDR3nt: TGCAGCGTCCCACCGTGCGCGCACCCGTTTCAGCCCCAGCATTTT
CDR3aa: CSVPPCAHPFQPQHF

abundance: many
d_gene: NA
v_gene: TRBV5-5
j_gene: TRBJ2-3
CDR3nt: TGTGCCAGCAGCCACGGGGCTACGGTTCCTAGCACAGATACGCAGTATTTT
CDR3aa: CASSHGATVPSTDTQYF

abundance: many
d_gene: TRBD2
v_gene: TRBV29-1
j_gene: TRBJ2-2
CDR3nt: TGCAGCGTTGTTACTAGCGGGAGACTCACCGGGGAGCTGTTTTTT
CDR3aa: CSVVTSGRLTGELFF

abundance: many
d_gene: NA
v_gene: TRBV3-1
j_gene: TRBJ1-2
CDR3nt: TGTGCCAGCAGCCGGGGAAGCTATGGCTACACCTTC
CDR3aa: CASSRGSYGYTF

abundance: NA
d_gene: NA
v_gene: TRBV5-1
j_gene: TRBJ1-2
CDR3nt: TGCGCCAGAAGCTCGGGGGCCAGGGAATACACCTTC
CDR3aa: CARSSGAREYTF

abundance: many
d_gene: TRBD1
v_gene: TRBV10-3
j_gene: TRBJ1-1
CDR3nt: TGTGCCATCAGTGTCCGCCCCGCAGGGGGCGTAGGAACTGAAGCTTTCTTT
CDR3aa: CAISVRPAGGVGTEAFF

abundance: NA
d_gene: NA
v_gene: TRBV9
j_gene: TRBJ2-3
CDR3nt: TGTACCAGCAGCGTCCAGGCCGGTACAGATACGCAGTATTTT
CDR3aa: CTSSVQAGTDTQYF

abundance: few
d_gene: NA
v_gene: TRBV5-1
j_gene: TRBJ2-5
CDR3nt: TGCGCCAGCAGCGTACTAGGGGGGGAGCCAGGAGAGACCCAGTACTTC
CDR3aa: CASSVLGGEPGETQYF

abundance: many
d_gene: NA
v_gene: TRBV5-6
j_gene: TRBJ1-3
CDR3nt: TGTGCCAGCAGCTCGAATGGAAACACCATATATTTT
CDR3aa: CASSSNGNTIYF

abundance: many
d_gene: NA
v_gene: TRBV20-1
j_gene: TRBJ1-5
CDR3nt: TGCAGTGGAAAAGGGGCCACCAAACACTATAGCAATCAGCCCCAGCATTTT
CDR3aa: CSGKGATKHYSNQPQHF

abundance: many
d_gene: NA
v_gene: TRBV5-1
j_gene: TRBJ2-4
CDR3nt: TGCGCCAGCAGCTTGGGGCAGGGCCTTATTGATTCTCAGTACTTC
CDR3aa: CASSLGQGLIDSQYF

abundance: many
d_gene: TRBD2
v_gene: TRBV20-1
j_gene: TRBJ2-3
CDR3nt: TGCAGTGCTAGTCCGATAGCGGGAGGGTCCGAGTATTCACAGTATTTT
CDR3aa: CSASPIAGGSEYSQYF

abundance: many
d_gene: TRBD2
v_gene: TRBV2
j_gene: TRBJ2-1
CDR3nt: TGTGCCAGCAGTGGGGCCGGGACTAGCGGGAACAATGAGCAGTTCTTC
CDR3aa: CASSGAGTSGNNEQFF

abundance: many
d_gene: TRBD2
v_gene: TRBV30
j_gene: TRBJ2-1
CDR3nt: TGTGCCTGGAGACGGACTAGGAGCTCCTACAATGAGCAGTTCTTC
CDR3aa: CAWRRTRSSYNEQFF

abundance: many
d_gene: TRBD1
v_gene: TRBV5-5
j_gene: TRBJ1-2
CDR3nt: TGTGCCAGCAGCTTCGGGACAGGGGAGGGCTATGGCTACACCTTC
CDR3aa: CASSFGTGEGYGYTF

abundance: many
d_gene: NA
v_gene: TRBV28
j_gene: TRBJ1-2
CDR3nt: TGTGCCAGCAGAGGACCAGGGTCTGCCTATGGCTACACCTTC
CDR3aa: CASRGPGSAYGYTF

abundance: many
d_gene: TRBD2
v_gene: TRBV6-6
j_gene: TRBJ2-6
CDR3nt: TGTGCCAGCAGTTACAATATCCCGACTAGCGGGTACACTGGGGCCAACGTCCTGACTTTC
CDR3aa: CASSYNIPTSGYTGANVLTF

abundance: many
d_gene: NA
v_gene: TRBV27
j_gene: TRBJ2-1
CDR3nt: TGTGCCAGCAGTCTAGCCGGGAGCCGCTACAATGAGCAGTTCTTC
CDR3aa: CASSLAGSRYNEQFF

abundance: NA
d_gene: NA
v_gene: TRBV7-2
j_gene: TRBJ1-1
CDR3nt: TGTGCCAGCACCCTAGCGGTGGTGTATACTGAATCTTTCTTT
CDR3aa: CASTLAVVYTESFF

abundance: many
d_gene: NA
v_gene: TRBV28
j_gene: TRBJ1-1
CDR3nt: TGTGCCAGCAGCTCCCTCGGGAACACTGAAGCTTTCTTT
CDR3aa: CASSSLGNTEAFF

abundance: many
d_gene: TRBD2
v_gene: TRBV20-1
j_gene: TRBJ2-1
CDR3nt: TGCAGTGCTAGAGATTTGTCCCGACTAGCGGGAGCGAACAATGAGCAGTTCTTC
CDR3aa: CSARDLSRLAGANNEQFF

abundance: many
d_gene: TRBD1
v_gene: TRBV20-1
j_gene: TRBJ1-2
CDR3nt: TGCAGTGCTAGAGGCCCGGACAGGGTTAGCGATGGCTACACCTTC
CDR3aa: CSARGPDRVSDGYTF

abundance: many
d_gene: TRBD1
v_gene: TRBV14
j_gene: TRBJ2-4
CDR3nt: TGTGCCAGTAAAGACAGGGGGCATAAAAACATTCAGTACTTC
CDR3aa: CASKDRGHKNIQYF

abundance: once
d_gene: NA
v_gene: TRBV5-1
j_gene: TRBJ1-5
CDR3nt: TGCGCCAGCAGCGTCTCCGGGATAAGGGGGCAGCCCCAGCATTTT
CDR3aa: CASSVSGIRGQPQHF

abundance: many
d_gene: NA
v_gene: TRBV7-8
j_gene: TRBJ2-5
CDR3nt: TGTGCCAGCAGCTCTACAGGGTACCAAGAGACCCAGTACTTC
CDR3aa: CASSSTGYQETQYF